What follows describes a single T cell receptor (beta chain). The target antigen is unknown. The data derive from a study of cytomegalovirus exposure and HLA in healthy donors. Germline CDR1 is SGHRS and CDR2 is YFSETQ. The CDR3 has 15 residues. The germline V and J ends were trimmed by 0 bases and 4 bases, with 13 bases remaining between them. Study-wide results and limits: Later analysis indicated greater clonal expansion among HLA-associated TCR beta chains than among equally common other chains. Prior analysis indicated that the majority of TCR beta V segments exhibited productivity approximately 87% or approximately 30% of the time.

A multiplex PCR was run with 60 Vbeta primers and 13 Jbeta primers. TCRdb's table, derived via immunoSEQ multiplex PCR, lists solely in-frame clones and lacks some. The profile shows around 91,000 clones, around 86% of them singletons. The receptor was isolated from a man aged 25-45 years in good health and CMV-seropositive. V and J are TRBV5-1 and TRBJ1-1; no clear D gene. The sequenced sample was PBMCs. The CDR3 DNA is TGCGCCAGCAGCTTGGAGGGAGATATGAGCACTGAAGCTTTCTTT. Translated, it gives CASSLEGDMSTEAFF.